Presented here are 32 T cell receptor beta chains from one specimen sequenced in a study of OX40 agonist ivuxolimab in advanced cancers. Only in-frame clones appear in the TCRdb table, and some are missing; sequencing was by immunoSEQ multiplex PCR. Altogether over 25,000 clones are present, about 74% being singletons, with the ten largest covering around 11%. The sequenced sample was CD4+ or CD8+ T cells sorted from blood, obtained in a trial of the OX40 agonist ivuxolimab. The receptors come from an adult with an advanced solid tumor such as melanoma, head and neck, liver or kidney cancer.

To note about this clone: The same CDR3 is also encoded by other DNA sequences in this sample. The chain has TRBV7-9 and TRBJ1-1; D is ambiguous. Trimming took off 5 bases at V and 2 bases at J, with 9 bases between the two ends. The CDR3 loop spans 13 amino acids. Germline V lookup: CDR1 SEHNR, CDR2 FQNEAQ (reference sequence). The CDR3 DNA sequence: TGTGCCAGCAGCGTCGACGGTAACACTGAAGCTTTCTTT. Translation gives CASSVDGNTEAFF.

The chain carries TRBV5-1 and TRBJ1-1; D is perhaps TRBD1 (5 bases). The CDR3 contains 14 residues. The germline gives CDR1 SGHRS, CDR2 YFSETQ. V was cut by 2 bases and J by 1 base, with 9 bases left in between. The CDR3: CASSFRVENTEAFF. The CDR3 coding sequence is TGCGCCAGCAGCTTCAGGGTTGAGAACACTGAAGCTTTCTTT.

The V gene is TRBV6-5, the J gene TRBJ1-3, with TRBD1 identical over 8 bases. After removal of 7 bases from V and 0 bases from J, the junction contained 5 bases not matched to a gene. The CDR3 is 15 residues long. The V gene's germline CDR1 is MNHEY and CDR2 SVGAGI. CDR3 bases: TGTGCCAGCACCAGGGGGCGGTTCTCTGGAAACACCATATATTTT. This encodes CASTRGRFSGNTIYF.

For this clone: One end of the junction varies from germline; a read error may be responsible. The CDR3 is CASSLGGSRDTQYF. In nucleotides, the CDR3 is TGCGCCAGCAGCTTAGGAGGGAGCAGAGATACGCAGTATTTT. J is TRBJ2-3 and V is TRBV5-1, with a possible D match to TRBD2 (6 bases). This CDR3 region has 14 residues. CDR1 and CDR2 (germline): SGHRS, YFSETQ.

This chain links TRBV4-1 with TRBJ1-1; 9 bases agree with TRBD1. V lost 8 bases, J lost 4 bases, and 5 bases stayed unmatched. Looked up from germline, CDR1 is MGHRA and CDR2 is YSYEKL. The CDR3 covers 13 residues. The CDR3 region has the DNA TGCGCCAGCGGGACAGGGTCCGGCACTGAAGCTTTCTTT. Translating it yields CASGTGSGTEAFF.

As regards this clone: Other DNA sequences within the sample encode an identical CDR3. This chain links TRBV4-1 with TRBJ1-5; TRBD1 is a possible D gene (6 bases). Trimming cost V 0 bases and J 4 bases, with 13 bases left between them. This CDR3 spans 16 amino acids. Germline V gene lookup returns CDR1 MGHRA and CDR2 YSYEKL. The CDR3 reads CASSQEGRGVNQPQHF. The CDR3, as DNA: TGCGCCAGCAGCCAAGAAGGGAGGGGGGTAAATCAGCCCCAGCATTTT.

V and J are TRBV15 and TRBJ1-6; D unclear. This CDR3 is 13 amino acids long. Germline V lookup: CDR1 LNHNV, CDR2 YYDKDF (reference sequence). The ends were cut back, 1 base at V and 8 bases at J, with 6 bases in the middle. CDR3 sequence reads: CATSRVRDSPLHF. The CDR3 DNA reads TGTGCCACCAGCAGAGTTAGGGATTCACCCCTCCACTTT. Complete variable domain (other parts from reference TRBV15 and TRBJ1-6): DAMVIQNPRYQVTQFGKPVTLSCSQTLNHNVMYWYQQKSSQAPKLLFHYYDKDFNNEADTPDNFQSRRPNTSFCFLDIRSPGLGDTAMYLCATSRVRDSPLHFGNGTRLTVT.

This sequence joins TRBV6-4 and TRBJ2-3, with D maybe TRBD2 (5 bases). The CDR3 is 16 amino acids. V shed 2 bases and J shed 3 bases, with 15 bases lying between them. Germline values: CDR1 MRHNA, CDR2 SNTAGT. In DNA form, the CDR3 reads TGTGCCAGCAGTGACCGAGACCTAACGGGAACAGATACGCAGTATTTT. Translation: CASSDRDLTGTDTQYF.

This clone occurred once. The chain has TRBV11-2 and TRBJ2-1, with 9 bases fitting TRBD2. The CDR3 totals 14 residues. CDR1 and CDR2 from the germline V gene are SGHAT and FQNNGV. Unmatched junction bases numbered 5, after V lost 5 bases and J lost 6 bases. CDR3 in amino acids: CASSTGLAGNEQFF. Written as DNA, the CDR3 is TGTGCCAGCAGCACGGGACTAGCCGGCAATGAGCAGTTCTTC.

This clone was detected a few times. The chain couples TRBV21-1 to TRBJ1-1; no DNA check was done on the table's D call, TRBD1. TRBV21-1 represents a pseudogene. CDR3 length: 11 amino acids. The CDR3 sequence is CASRDARGAFF. In DNA form, the CDR3 reads TGTGCCAGCAGGGACGCCAGGGGCGCTTTCTTT.

V and J are TRBV5-1 and TRBJ2-6; a weak D match, TRBD1 (5 bases). The V end was cut by 6 bases, the J end by 3 bases, with 16 bases between. The CDR3 spans 16 residues. CDR1 and CDR2 (germline): SGHRS, YFSETQ. The CDR3 DNA reads TGCGCCAGCACAATGACAGTAGCTAGTGGGGCCAACGTCCTGACTTTC. Amino acids: CASTMTVASGANVLTF.

The genes are TRBV18 and TRBJ2-3; D not resolved. Trimming pared 1 base from V and 3 bases from J, leaving 2 bases between. Germline values: CDR1 KGHSH, CDR2 LQKENI. This CDR3 has 12 amino acids. The CDR3 reads CASSPQTDTQYF. The CDR3 DNA follows: TGTGCCAGCTCACCACAGACAGATACGCAGTATTTT.

The rearrangement uses TRBV2 and TRBJ2-7; TRBD1 matches at 9 bases. After removal of 6 bases from V and 3 bases from J, the junction contained 9 bases not matched to a gene. Per the germline V gene, CDR1 is SNHLY and CDR2 is FYNNEI. This CDR3 region has 15 residues. Written as DNA, the CDR3 is TGTGCCAGCAGCTCTACAGGGGGCATGGGCTACGAGCAGTACTTC. Protein: CASSSTGGMGYEQYF.

The rearrangement links TRBV5-1 to TRBJ2-3; no reliable D call. The CDR3 has 12 residues. Germline lookup yields CDR1 SGHRS and CDR2 YFSETQ. V was clipped by 2 bases and J by 2 bases, with 3 bases between them. The CDR3 here is CASSFATDTQYF. The CDR3 nucleotides are TGCGCCAGCAGCTTCGCCACAGATACGCAGTATTTT.

The V gene is TRBV7-2, the J gene TRBJ1-5, with D possibly being TRBD1 (5 bases). Germline V lookup: CDR1 SGHTA, CDR2 FQGNSA. This CDR3 spans 16 amino acids. The V and J ends lost 3 bases and 1 base respectively, with 13 bases between them. The CDR3 protein is CASSLQGGLSNQPQHF. CDR3 DNA sequence: TGTGCCAGCAGCTTGCAGGGCGGTCTGAGCAATCAGCCCCAGCATTTT. The full variable domain, its missing parts supplied by reference TRBV7-2 and TRBJ1-5, is GAGVSQSPSNKVTEKGKDVELRCDPISGHTALYWYRQSLGQGLEFLIYFQGNSAPDKSGLPSDRFSAERTGGSVSTLTIQRTQQEDSAVYLCASSLQGGLSNQPQHFGDGTRLSIL.

The rearrangement uses TRBV12-5 and TRBJ2-7, with a weak D call TRBD1 (5 bases). The CDR3 is made up of 14 amino acids. The ends were cut back, 6 bases at V and 4 bases at J, with 16 bases in the middle. Germline CDR1 is LGHNT and CDR2 is FRNRAP. CDR3: CASGTDPGSYEQYV. DNA of the CDR3: TGTGCTAGTGGGACAGACCCTGGGTCTTACGAGCAGTACGTC.

The gene calls are TRBV18 and TRBJ1-3, with D possibly TRBD1 on 5 matching bases. Germline CDR1 and CDR2: KGHSH and LQKENI. The germline V and J ends were trimmed by 3 bases and 5 bases, with 8 bases remaining between them. The CDR3 sequence is 13 residues long. The CDR3 loop reads CASSPGTRNTIYF. CDR3 DNA: TGTGCCAGCTCACCGGGGACCAGAAACACCATATATTTT.

For this clone: Other DNA sequences in this specimen translate into the identical CDR3. DNA of the CDR3: TGCGCCAGCAGCTTGGGAGGCGGAACCTACGAGCAGTACTTC. It encodes CASSLGGGTYEQYF. The chain employs TRBV5-1 and TRBJ2-7; D gene unclear. The CDR3 covers 14 residues. V was clipped by 0 bases and J by 2 bases, with 9 bases between them. Germline loops: CDR1 SGHRS, CDR2 YFSETQ.

The rearrangement uses TRBV12-5 and TRBJ1-1; unclear D gene. Looked up from germline, CDR1 is LGHNT and CDR2 is FRNRAP. With 2 bases removed from V and 3 bases from J, the gap between germline ends came to 7 bases. The CDR3 runs to 13 residues. CDR3: CASGLNRDTEAFF. The CDR3 DNA follows: TGTGCTAGTGGTTTGAACAGAGACACTGAAGCTTTCTTT.

This clone was observed a single time. V and J are TRBV7-9 and TRBJ2-7; D not certain. With 1 base removed from V and 0 bases from J, the gap between germline ends came to 13 bases. The CDR3 is made up of 16 amino acids. Germline CDR1 SEHNR, CDR2 FQNEAQ (reference sequence). CDR3 region: CASSLDWLTNSYEQYF. CDR3 DNA sequence: TGTGCCAGCAGCTTAGATTGGCTCACGAACTCCTACGAGCAGTACTTC.

V usage is TRBV7-2 and J usage is TRBJ1-5; tentatively, D is TRBD1 (5 bases). V shed 1 base and J shed 4 bases, with 14 bases lying between them. Per the germline V gene, CDR1 is SGHTA and CDR2 is FQGNSA. This CDR3 has 16 residues. The CDR3 spells CASSLEGTLRNQPQHF. Written as DNA, the CDR3 is TGTGCCAGCAGCTTAGAGGGGACCCTTAGGAATCAGCCCCAGCATTTT.

V gene TRBV2 combines with J gene TRBJ2-7; 9 positions match TRBD1. V dropped 10 bases and J dropped 4; count of bases not matched to a gene: 8. The CDR3 sequence is 13 residues long. Germline CDR1 reads SNHLY; CDR2 reads FYNNEI. The CDR3 reads CATTGTGSYEQYF. CDR3 in DNA: TGTGCCACCACCGGGACAGGGAGTTACGAGCAGTACTTC.

This clone is deemed medium-sized (0.01 to 0.1%). The genes are TRBV7-9 and TRBJ1-1; possibly TRBD1 for D (5 bases). The CDR3 spans 13 residues. V lost 8 bases and J lost 2, with 12 bases in between. Looked up from germline, CDR1 is SEHNR and CDR2 is FQNEAQ (reference sequence). As DNA, the CDR3 is TGTGCCAGCGCCAATCAGGGCAACACTGAAGCTTTCTTT. Amino acid sequence: CASANQGNTEAFF. Supplemented by reference TRBV7-9 and TRBJ1-1, the full variable domain reads DTGVSQNPRHKITKRGQNVTFRCDPISEHNRLYWYRQTLGQGPEFLTYFQNEAQLEKSRLLSDRFSAERPKGSFSTLEIQRTEQGDSAMYLCASANQGNTEAFFGQGTRLTVV.

CDR3 sequence: CASSPSGAGAFF. CDR3 sequence (DNA): TGTGCCAGCAGCCCGAGCGGGGCGGGAGCTTTCTTT. The J gene is TRBJ1-1, the V gene TRBV9; weak D call: TRBD1 (5 bases). CDR1 is SGDLS and CDR2 is YYNGEE in the germline V gene. The CDR3 covers 12 residues. V was shortened by 4 bases and J by 10 bases, with 14 bases between the two germline ends.

This clone was counted once. The rearrangement uses TRBV5-1 and TRBJ2-5; D unclear. Germline CDR1 reads SGHRS; CDR2 reads YFSETQ. The CDR3 is 14 amino acids. Deletions cut 4 bases from V and 4 bases from J, with 14 bases between. The CDR3 bases are TGCGCCAGCAGCAAGATAGGATTAGGAGAGACCCAGTACTTC. This translates into CASSKIGLGETQYF.

Regarding this clone: Other DNA sequences of this sample code for an identical CDR3. The chain joins TRBV6-6 to TRBJ1-5; D remains unclear. CDR3 length equals 15 residues. The germline CDR1 and CDR2 sequences are MNHNY and SVGAGI (reference sequence). Trimming pared 0 bases from V and 0 bases from J, leaving 6 bases between. The CDR3 DNA reads as TGTGCCAGCAGTTACTCTGGTTATAGCAATCAGCCCCAGCATTTT. Amino acids: CASSYSGYSNQPQHF.

V and J are TRBV18 and TRBJ2-1; D is ambiguous. The ends were cut back, 2 bases at V and 8 bases at J, with 10 bases in the middle. The CDR3 has 13 amino acids. Germline-derived CDR1 and CDR2 are KGHSH and LQKENI. The CDR3 DNA follows: TGTGCCAGCTCACCATCCAGAAGCGATGAGCAGTTCTTC. Amino acids: CASSPSRSDEQFF.

In the case of this clone: One end of the junction is discordant with germline, which a read error may explain. V is TRBV5-6 and J is TRBJ1-1, with a tentative D call TRBD1 (5 bases). This CDR3 contains 16 residues. The germline gives CDR1 SGHDT, CDR2 YYEEEE. CDR3: CTSRSRQRGRITEAFF. The CDR3 DNA is TGTACCAGCAGAAGCCGACAGCGGGGGAGGATCACTGAAGCTTTCTTT.

This chain uses TRBV29-1 with TRBJ1-5; D is undetermined. V was clipped by 4 bases and J by 0 bases, with 10 bases between them. The CDR3 runs 14 residues. CDR1 is SQVTM and CDR2 is ANQGSEA in the germline V gene. The DNA of the CDR3 is TGCAGCGTTGTTTCCGGTAATAGCAATCAGCCCCAGCATTTT. Encoded protein: CSVVSGNSNQPQHF.

This clone has a handful of counts. V usage is TRBV18 and J usage is TRBJ1-1, with D unresolved. Germline CDR1 KGHSH, CDR2 LQKENI. Trimming left V 5 bases short and J 5 bases short, with 9 bases between. The CDR3 is made up of 12 amino acids. CDR3 nucleotides: TGTGCCAGCTCAGGGGAAAAAACTGAAGCTTTCTTT. Encoded protein: CASSGEKTEAFF.

The chain employs TRBV5-1 and TRBJ2-5; TRBD2 matches 15 bases. After removal of 0 bases from V and 4 bases from J, the junction contained 10 bases not matched to a gene. Germline CDR1 and CDR2: SGHRS and YFSETQ. CDR3 size: 19 residues. CDR3 DNA sequence: TGCGCCAGCAGCTTGGGAGTATGGACTAGCGGGGGGGCGAGAGAGACCCAGTACTTC. This codes for CASSLGVWTSGGARETQYF. The full variable domain, completed using reference TRBV5-1 and TRBJ2-5, is KAGVTQTPRYLIKTRGQQVTLSCSPISGHRSVSWYQQTPGQGLQFLFEYFSETQRNKGNFPGRFSGRQFSNSRSEMNVSTLELGDSALYLCASSLGVWTSGGARETQYFGPGTRLLVL.

The chain has TRBV30 and TRBJ1-1; 8 positions agree with TRBD1. The V gene end was trimmed by 4 bases and the J gene end by 1 base; junction bases not matched to a gene: 8. Germline V gene lookup returns CDR1 GTSNPN and CDR2 SVGIG (reference sequence). There are 15 residues in the CDR3. The CDR3 here is CAWTDRGRGNTEAFF. CDR3 coding DNA: TGTGCCTGGACCGACAGGGGTCGTGGGAACACTGAAGCTTTCTTT.